The 23 T cell receptor beta chains below come from one sample, sequenced in a study of T cell responses to AZD1222 COVID-19 vaccine. Sequencing used immunoSEQ multiplex PCR; TCRdb keeps in-frame clones, though not all of them. The sample shows around 170,000 clones, about nine tenths of them seen only once. The starting material was peripheral blood, obtained on day 0 of AZD1222 vaccination. The receptors here all came from an adult in good health.

The chain uses TRBV9 and TRBJ2-2, with D unresolved. Germline assignment: CDR1 SGDLS and CDR2 YYNGEE. V was clipped by 3 bases and J by 6 bases, with 12 bases between them. The CDR3 contains 14 residues. CDR3 sequence reads: CASSDWTLAGELFF. The CDR3 region has the DNA TGTGCCAGCAGCGACTGGACCTTGGCCGGGGAGCTGTTTTTT. The complete variable domain, with remaining parts taken from reference TRBV9 and TRBJ2-2, reads DSGVTQTPKHLITATGQRVTLRCSPRSGDLSVYWYQQSLDQGLQFLIQYYNGEERAKGNILERFSAQQFPDLHSELNLSSLELGDSALYFCASSDWTLAGELFFGEGSRLTVL.

The gene calls are TRBV7-3 and TRBJ2-1; 12 bases align to TRBD2. The V segment lost 3 bases and the J segment 4 bases; nucleotides outside the gene matches: 4. The CDR3 loop spans 16 amino acids. Germline-derived CDR1 and CDR2 are SGHTA and FQGTGA. CDR3 in DNA: TGTGCCAGCAGCTTGACTAGCGGGAGCCCTTACAATGAGCAGTTCTTC. Its protein is CASSLTSGSPYNEQFF.

The CDR3 nucleotides are TGTGCCAGCAGGGGGGGACTAGCTATACACTACGAGCAGTACTTC. Translation gives CASRGGLAIHYEQYF. The V call is TRBV7-2, the J call TRBJ2-7; 9 nucleotides agree with TRBD2. The CDR3 covers 15 residues. With V trimmed by 6 bases and J by 3 bases, 9 bases remained unmatched. The germline CDR1 and CDR2 sequences are SGHTA and FQGNSA.

V gene TRBV6-6 combines with J gene TRBJ1-1; 7 bases fit TRBD1. After removal of 3 bases from V and 4 bases from J, the junction contained 5 bases not matched to a gene. CDR3 size: 14 residues. Per the germline V gene, CDR1 is MNHNY and CDR2 is SVGAGI (reference sequence). The CDR3 DNA is TGTGCCAGCAGTTATAAACAGGGGACCACTGAAGCTTTCTTT. This gives the protein CASSYKQGTTEAFF.

The chain links TRBV10-3 to TRBJ2-3; 9 nucleotides align to TRBD2. This CDR3 region has 16 residues. Looked up from germline, CDR1 is ENHRY and CDR2 is SYGVKD. V shed 7 bases and J 0 bases; nucleotides not matched to a gene: 8. CDR3 in DNA: TGTGCCATCATGTCCAGCGGGGGGAGTAGCACAGATACGCAGTATTTT. Protein sequence: CAIMSSGGSSTDTQYF.

The chain recombines TRBV9 with TRBJ1-5, with D possibly matching TRBD1 (5 bases). The CDR3 spans 15 residues. The V end was cut by 3 bases, the J end by 2 bases, with 12 bases between. Germline V gives CDR1 SGDLS, CDR2 YYNGEE. The CDR3 region has the DNA TGTGCCAGCAGCGGACCCGGGGGACGCAATCAGCCCCAGCATTTT. Its translation: CASSGPGGRNQPQHF.

The chain employs TRBV13 and TRBJ2-7; tentatively, D is TRBD2 (5 bases). This CDR3 is built from 15 residues. The V and J ends lost 6 bases and 6 bases respectively, with 21 bases between them. The germline V gene encodes CDR1 PRHDT and CDR2 FYEKMQ (reference sequence). For the CDR3, the DNA is TGTGCCAGCAGTGAAAGGAGGTCCTACGCCCCCGAGCAGTACTTC. Protein: CASSERRSYAPEQYF.

The CDR3 sequence: CASSVAVSFSGGASYEQYF. Written as DNA, the CDR3 is TGTGCCAGCAGCGTAGCAGTTTCCTTTAGCGGGGGGGCCTCCTACGAGCAGTACTTC. This rearrangement joins TRBV9 to TRBJ2-7, with 11 positions matching TRBD2. Per the germline V gene, CDR1 is SGDLS and CDR2 is YYNGEE. The ends lost 0 bases at V and 0 bases at J; junction bases unmatched: 11. This CDR3 contains 19 residues.

In nucleotides, the CDR3 is TGTGCCAGTAACCCGACAGGGGGCAATGAGCAGTTCTTC. This gives the protein CASNPTGGNEQFF. The chain employs TRBV6-6 and TRBJ2-1; 9 bases align to TRBD1. Germline CDR1 MNHNY, CDR2 SVGAGI (reference sequence). The CDR3 is made up of 13 amino acids. J was trimmed by 6 bases and V by 9 bases; bases with no gene match: 6.

The chain links TRBV4-1 to TRBJ1-4; 7 bases agree with TRBD1. The CDR3 consists of 14 residues. Germline CDR1 MGHRA, CDR2 YSYEKL. V lost 1 base, J lost 8 bases, and 4 bases stayed unmatched. CDR3 nucleotides: TGCGCCAGCAGCCAAGCAGGGGGAGGAGAAAAACTGTTTTTT. It translates to CASSQAGGGEKLFF.

The V and J genes are TRBV15 and TRBJ1-5; D not certain. V was pared by 3 bases and J by 5 bases, with 14 bases between. Germline CDR1 reads LNHNV; CDR2 reads YYDKDF (reference sequence). The CDR3 is 15 amino acids. The chain's CDR3 is CATSRGWAGDQPQHF. CDR3 DNA sequence: TGTGCCACCAGCAGGGGTTGGGCGGGCGATCAGCCCCAGCATTTT. The variable domain in full, completed from reference TRBV15 and TRBJ1-5, reads DAMVIQNPRYQVTQFGKPVTLSCSQTLNHNVMYWYQQKSSQAPKLLFHYYDKDFNNEADTPDNFQSRRPNTSFCFLDIRSPGLGDTAMYLCATSRGWAGDQPQHFGDGTRLSIL.

The V call is TRBV29-1, the J call TRBJ2-5; TRBD1 agrees at 9 bases. The germline gives CDR1 SQVTM, CDR2 ANQGSEA. J lost 1 base, V lost 6 bases, and 9 bases had no gene match. The CDR3 sequence is 15 residues long. The chain's CDR3 is CSVEATGGIQETQYF. In DNA, the CDR3 is TGCAGCGTCGAGGCGACAGGGGGGATCCAAGAGACCCAGTACTTC.

The chain links TRBV5-7 to TRBJ2-6; D may match TRBD1 or TRBD2 (6 bases each). Being an ORF, TRBV5-7 has a function that is uncertain. Trimming removed 3 bases at V and 2 bases at J, with 9 bases between. CDR3 length: 15 amino acids. The CDR3 protein is CASSSRGAGANVLTF. The DNA of the CDR3 is TGTGCCAGCAGCTCTAGGGGGGCTGGGGCCAACGTCCTGACTTTC.

The chain recombines TRBV19 with TRBJ1-2, with 7 bases matching TRBD1. CDR3 length equals 13 residues. V was clipped by 7 bases and J by 8 bases; unmatched bases: 10. Germline values: CDR1 LNHDA, CDR2 SQIVND (reference sequence). The CDR3 here is CASTGRGREGYTF. The CDR3 DNA reads as TGTGCCAGTACGGGCAGGGGGAGGGAAGGCTACACCTTC.

The CDR3 is CSVETGGWTDTQYF. The DNA for the CDR3 is TGCAGCGTTGAGACAGGGGGCTGGACAGATACGCAGTATTTT. The chain combines TRBV29-1 with TRBJ2-3, with 10 bases matching TRBD1. Germline V gene data show CDR1 as SQVTM and CDR2 as ANQGSEA. V was pared by 3 bases and J by 3 bases, with 3 bases of the junction left unmatched. CDR3 length: 14 amino acids.

The sample holds one count of this clone. The chain has TRBV18 and TRBJ1-4; 8 bases match TRBD1. Germline V gives CDR1 KGHSH, CDR2 LQKENI. Germline trimming cut 1 base from V and 7 bases from J; bases unmatched to any gene: 5. The CDR3 spans 15 residues. The CDR3 nucleotides are TGTGCCAGCTCACCACTCGCAGGGGGCGTTGAAAAACTGTTTTTT. It is translated as CASSPLAGGVEKLFF.

The chain employs TRBV2 and TRBJ1-2; D is perhaps TRBD1 (5 bases). Germline CDR1 is SNHLY and CDR2 is FYNNEI. The CDR3 extends over 16 amino acids. V was shortened by 6 bases and J by 5 bases, with 22 bases between the two germline ends. CDR3 region: CASRNLRQRSGYGYTF. The CDR3 region has the DNA TGTGCCAGCAGGAACCTTAGACAGCGGAGTGGATATGGCTACACCTTC.

This clone turned up a few times. This chain connects TRBV4-3 to TRBJ2-1, with a tentative D call TRBD2 (5 bases). The CDR3 runs to 13 residues. V lost 3 bases to trimming and J lost 6 bases, with 9 bases between them. CDR1 is LGHNA, CDR2 YSLEER, per germline. The DNA of the CDR3 is TGCGCCAGCAGCCAGCTAGCTACCAATGAGCAGTTCTTC. Translated, it gives CASSQLATNEQFF.

The chain recombines TRBV3-1 (or the pseudogene TRBV3-2) with TRBJ2-7; 7 bases line up with TRBD1. The germline gives CDR1 LGHDT, CDR2 YNNKEL (reference sequence). The CDR3 contains 14 residues. The J segment lost 2 bases and the V segment lost 4 bases, leaving 5 bases of the junction unmatched. The CDR3 DNA is TGTGCCAGCAGCCTTCGGACAGGAACCTACGAGCAGTACTTC. It specifies CASSLRTGTYEQYF.

The chain is built from TRBV11-2 and TRBJ2-7; perhaps TRBD1 as D (5 bases). CDR1 SGHAT and CDR2 FQNNGV come from the germline V gene. This CDR3 has 12 amino acids. V shed 5 bases and J shed 3 bases, with 8 bases lying between them. In DNA, the CDR3 is TGTGCCAGCAGCCAAACAGGCTACGAGCAGTACTTC. Protein product: CASSQTGYEQYF.

This chain joins TRBV6-2 or TRBV6-3 and TRBJ1-2; D gene uncertain. V was shortened by 2 bases and J by 1 base, with 8 bases between the two germline ends. The CDR3 has 14 residues. Germline loops: CDR1 MNHEY, CDR2 SVGEGT. CDR3 sequence (DNA): TGTGCCAGCAGTTACGGACCTATTAACTATGGCTACACCTTC. Its translation: CASSYGPINYGYTF.

The chain links TRBV10-3 to TRBJ2-2; 9 bases agree with TRBD2. The CDR3 is made up of 18 amino acids. The junction had 13 bases not matched to a gene; V was cut back by 4 bases and J by 4 bases. The germline CDR1 and CDR2 sequences are ENHRY and SYGVKD. In nucleotides, the CDR3 is TGTGCCATCAGTGCGGGTAGCGGGGGAGGCGGTTTCACCGGGGAGCTGTTTTTT. Translating it yields CAISAGSGGGGFTGELFF.

The genes are TRBV4-1 and TRBJ2-3, with TRBD2 matching over 14 bases. With V trimmed by 4 bases and J by 1 base, 13 bases remained unmatched. This CDR3 is 20 amino acids long. The V gene's germline CDR1 is MGHRA and CDR2 YSYEKL. CDR3 amino acids: CASSRVSGTSGRGGTDTQYF. CDR3 in DNA: TGCGCCAGCAGCCGGGTGAGCGGGACTAGCGGGAGAGGAGGCACAGATACGCAGTATTTT.